The T cell receptor beta chain under discussion was sequenced for a study of graft-versus-host responses after intestinal transplantation. Overall study: The whole recipient group had anti-thymocyte globulin induction followed by tacrolimus and steroids for roughly three years.

The assay was immunoSEQ multiplex PCR, and TCRdb's table has in-frame clones only and misses some. The data show some 97,000 clones, with about 90% seen just once and roughly 0.97% held by the top ten. Study conclusions and caveats: GvH clones turned up in recipient marrow; some had shown up first in ileum or blood. With peak circulating GvH clone levels came an association with early post-transplant HvG declines. Where graft-donor T cell macrochimerism was present, patients had high graft-versus-host to host-versus-graft clonal ratios in allografts.

The CDR3 extends over 14 amino acids. Trimming at V came to 4 bases and at J to 6 bases, leaving 6 bases not matched to a gene. Germline CDR1 and CDR2: ENHRY and SYGVKD. Comments on this clone: What it binds is unknown.

This sequence was found in a human donor who was the organ donor for an intestinal transplant. The genes are TRBV10-3 and TRBJ2-7; 10 nucleotides line up with TRBD2. The specimen was unstimulated CD4+ T cells sorted from spleen or lymph node cells, collected before transplant. The CDR3 DNA reads TGTGCCATCAGTGCCAGCGGGGGGGCCGGCGAGCAGTACTTC. Translating it yields CAISASGGAGEQYF.